Each of the 6 T cell receptor beta chains below was sequenced from the same sample in a study of T cells after yellow fever vaccination (dated by TCRdb to the late 2010s). The sample's treatment or condition label is to be understood as: live attenuated yellow fever vaccine strain. The library was prepared using 5' RACE. TCRdb lists the instrument as Illumina NovaSeq 6000. TCRdb reanalyzed the raw reads on its own, using fastp at Q25 for trimming and MiXCR for clone calling, and kept in-frame beta chains. Entries are consolidated by CDR3 protein sequence, retaining the most common genes and DNA. This sample comprises about 170,000 distinct CDR3 sequences, roughly 9.6% of them detected only once. The ten largest clones add up to less than 40% of the sample. Material: CD8+ T cells sorted from PBMCs, obtained 15 days after the yellow fever booster vaccination. The receptors were gathered from a man younger than 35 who received the YFV17D yellow fever vaccine.

The chain couples TRBV6-5 to TRBJ1-1; 7 bases are shared with TRBD1. The V gene end was trimmed by 0 bases and the J gene end by 2 bases; junction bases not matched to a gene: 6. The CDR3 covers 16 residues. Germline values: CDR1 MNHEY, CDR2 SVGAGI. CDR3 region: CASSYSDRVVNTEAFF. DNA of the CDR3: TGTGCCAGCAGTTACTCCGACAGGGTGGTAAACACTGAAGCTTTCTTT.

The rearrangement uses TRBV11-1 and TRBJ2-5, with D possibly being TRBD2 (6 bases). Trimming removed 1 base from V and 5 bases from J, with 14 bases in between. This CDR3 is built from 15 residues. The V gene's germline CDR1 is SGHAT and CDR2 FQDESV (reference sequence). The CDR3: CASSLGWTMGETQYF. CDR3 nucleotides: TGTGCCAGCAGCTTAGGATGGACTATGGGGGAGACCCAGTACTTC.

The chain links TRBV27 to TRBJ2-2; TRBD2 aligns across 10 bases. CDR1 is MNHEY, CDR2 SMNVEV, per germline (reference sequence). V lost 0 bases, J lost 7 bases, and 17 bases stayed unmatched. This CDR3 is built from 20 residues. The CDR3 nucleotides are TGTGCCAGCAGTTTATCCCCTCGGCGGAGCGGGGGGGCCTGGGACGGGGAGCTGTTTTTT. Translating it yields CASSLSPRRSGGAWDGELFF.

In its sample, this clonotype was seen a few times. The V gene is TRBV12-3 or TRBV12-4, the J gene TRBJ1-2; tentative D call: TRBD1 (5 bases). The CDR3 runs 13 residues. Trimming pared 6 bases from V and 7 bases from J, leaving 15 bases between. The CDR3 sequence: CASRPGRDFGYTF. In DNA, the CDR3 is TGTGCCAGCAGGCCGGGACGGGACTTTGGCTACACCTTC.

This clonotype was picked up a small number of times. This chain links TRBV7-9 with TRBJ1-2, with a weak D call TRBD1 (6 bases). CDR1 SEHNR and CDR2 FQNEAQ come from the germline V gene (reference sequence). This CDR3 is 14 amino acids long. V shed 1 base and J shed 4 bases, with 10 bases lying between them. This CDR3 reads CASSLEGDTYGYTF. DNA for the CDR3: TGTGCCAGCAGCTTAGAAGGGGACACCTATGGCTACACCTTC.

The CDR3 protein is CASSGQGGTTNEKLFF. DNA for the CDR3: TGTGCCAGCAGTGGACAGGGGGGTACAACTAATGAAAAACTGTTTTTT. This sequence joins TRBV12-3 or TRBV12-4 and TRBJ1-4, with TRBD1 identical over 10 bases. The CDR3 sequence is 16 residues long. J was trimmed by 0 bases and V by 5 bases; bases with no gene match: 3.